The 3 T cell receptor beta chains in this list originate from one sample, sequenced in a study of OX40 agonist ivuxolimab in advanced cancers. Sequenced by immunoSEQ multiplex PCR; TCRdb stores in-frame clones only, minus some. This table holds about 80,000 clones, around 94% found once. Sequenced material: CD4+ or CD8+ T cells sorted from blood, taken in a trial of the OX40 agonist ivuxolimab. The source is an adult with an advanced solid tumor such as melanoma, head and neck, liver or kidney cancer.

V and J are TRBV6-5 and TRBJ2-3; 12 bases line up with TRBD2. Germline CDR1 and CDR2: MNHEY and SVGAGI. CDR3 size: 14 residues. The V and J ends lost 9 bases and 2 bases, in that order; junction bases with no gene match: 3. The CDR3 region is CARTSGRFTDTQYF. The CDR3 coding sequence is TGTGCCAGGACTAGCGGGAGATTCACAGATACGCAGTATTTT.

In DNA, the CDR3 is TGTGCCAGCAGCCAAGGGGTCAACACTGAAGCTTTCTTT. The encoded protein is CASSQGVNTEAFF. V is TRBV28 and J is TRBJ1-1, with D maybe TRBD1 (5 bases). V gave up 6 bases and J gave up 2 bases, with 10 bases separating them. Per the germline V gene, CDR1 is MDHEN and CDR2 is SYDVKM. The CDR3 has 13 amino acids.

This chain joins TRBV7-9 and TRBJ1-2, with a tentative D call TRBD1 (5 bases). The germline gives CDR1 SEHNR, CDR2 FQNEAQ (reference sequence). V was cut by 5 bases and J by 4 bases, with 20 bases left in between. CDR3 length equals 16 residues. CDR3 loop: CASSVQEEGTIYGYTF. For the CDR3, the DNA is TGTGCCAGCAGCGTGCAGGAGGAGGGGACGATCTATGGCTACACCTTC.